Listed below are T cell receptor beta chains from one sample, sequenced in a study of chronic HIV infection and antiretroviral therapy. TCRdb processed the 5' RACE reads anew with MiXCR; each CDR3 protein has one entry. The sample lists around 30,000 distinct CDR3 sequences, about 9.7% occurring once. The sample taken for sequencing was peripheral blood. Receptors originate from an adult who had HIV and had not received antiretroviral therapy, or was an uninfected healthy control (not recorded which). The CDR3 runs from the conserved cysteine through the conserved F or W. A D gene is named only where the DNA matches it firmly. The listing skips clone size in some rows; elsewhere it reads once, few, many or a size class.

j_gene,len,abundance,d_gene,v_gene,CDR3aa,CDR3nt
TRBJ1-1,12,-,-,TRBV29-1,CSVAVAATEAFF,TGCAGCGTTGCTGTGGCGGCCACTGAAGCTTTCTTT
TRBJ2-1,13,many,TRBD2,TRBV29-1,CSVGLAGFNEQFF,TGCAGCGTTGGACTAGCGGGTTTCAATGAGCAGTTCTTC
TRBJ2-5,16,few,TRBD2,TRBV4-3,CASSRELAGVLETQYF,TGCGCCAGCAGCCGGGAACTAGCGGGGGTGTTGGAGACCCAGTACTTC
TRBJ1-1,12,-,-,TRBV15,CATSSSQGEAFF,TGTGCCACCAGCAGTTCTCAGGGTGAAGCTTTCTTT
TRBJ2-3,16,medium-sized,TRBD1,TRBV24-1,CATSDRTGPSTDTQYF,TGTGCCACCAGTGACCGGACAGGTCCCAGCACAGATACGCAGTATTTT
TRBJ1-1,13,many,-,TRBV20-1,CSANLGQHTEAFF,TGCAGTGCAAATCTCGGACAACACACTGAAGCTTTCTTT
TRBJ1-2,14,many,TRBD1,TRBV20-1,CSADPGQVNYGYTF,TGCAGTGCTGACCCGGGACAGGTTAACTATGGCTACACCTTC
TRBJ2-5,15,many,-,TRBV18,CASSPRSGTQETQYF,TGTGCCAGCTCACCACGGTCGGGGACCCAAGAGACCCAGTACTTC
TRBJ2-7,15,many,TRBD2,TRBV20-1,CSAARTSGGSYEQYF,TGCAGTGCCGCCCGGACTAGCGGGGGGTCCTACGAGCAGTACTTC
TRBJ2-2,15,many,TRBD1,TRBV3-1,CASSLGQGSTGELFF,TGTGCCAGCAGCCTGGGACAGGGGAGCACCGGGGAGCTGTTTTTT
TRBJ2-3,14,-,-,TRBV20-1,CSASPSSLTDTQYF,TGCAGTGCTAGTCCTAGCAGCCTCACAGATACGCAGTATTTT
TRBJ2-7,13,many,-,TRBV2,CASSEAQGGEQYF,TGTGCCAGCAGTGAAGCTCAAGGGGGTGAACAGTACTTC
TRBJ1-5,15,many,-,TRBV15,CATSRDSQLNQPQHF,TGTGCCACCAGCAGAGATAGCCAACTAAATCAGCCCCAGCATTTT
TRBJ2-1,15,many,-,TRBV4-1,CASSQEQGGYNEQFF,TGCGCCAGCAGCCAAGAACAGGGGGGGTACAATGAGCAGTTCTTC
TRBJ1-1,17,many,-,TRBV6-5,CASSYSIPGAPVTEAFF,TGTGCCAGCAGTTACTCGATACCGGGGGCGCCGGTCACTGAAGCTTTCTTT
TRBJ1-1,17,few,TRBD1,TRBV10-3,CAISESQGAGMNTEAFF,TGTGCCATCAGTGAGTCTCAGGGGGCGGGCATGAACACTGAAGCTTTCTTT
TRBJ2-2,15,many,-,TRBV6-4,CASRRTGTNTGELFF,TGTGCCAGCAGGCGGACTGGTACGAACACCGGGGAGCTGTTTTTT
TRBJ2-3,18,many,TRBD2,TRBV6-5,CASSYRRLAGGQVDTQYF,TGTGCCAGCAGTTACCGCCGACTAGCGGGAGGGCAAGTCGATACGCAGTATTTT
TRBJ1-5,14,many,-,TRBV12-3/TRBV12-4,CASSFRRTNQPQHF,TGTGCCAGCAGTTTCCGTCGGACGAATCAGCCCCAGCATTTT
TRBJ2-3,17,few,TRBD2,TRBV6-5,CASSYILAGSPTDTQYF,TGTGCCAGCAGTTACATCCTAGCGGGATCCCCCACAGATACGCAGTATTTT